This T cell receptor (beta chain) was sequenced for a study of T cell changes during pregnancy in multiple sclerosis. Per the germline V gene, CDR1 is SGHRS and CDR2 is YFSETQ. The V and J ends lost 0 bases and 5 bases respectively, with 14 bases between them. This CDR3 region has 16 residues. Libraries were prepared by immunoSEQ multiplex PCR; TCRdb keeps only in-frame clonotypes and omits some of them. This table holds about 51,000 clones, around 94% found once. The chain has TRBV5-1 and TRBJ2-2; D unresolved. This sequence was found in a female donor with multiple sclerosis, enrolled in a pregnancy study. The specimen comprised CD4+ T cells from peripheral blood mononuclear cells, sampled in the second trimester of pregnancy. CDR3 loop: CASSLARSLLTGELFF. The DNA for the CDR3 is TGCGCCAGCAGCTTGGCTCGGTCCCTCTTGACCGGGGAGCTGTTTTTT.